These 13 T cell receptor beta chains were sequenced from one sample in a study of blood T cell repertoires in COVID-19. Some clones are missing from TCRdb's copy, which holds only in-frame ones; the method was immunoSEQ multiplex PCR. The data show roughly 140,000 clones, approximately 82% seen once. Sequencing was carried out using peripheral blood. The receptors derive from a man aged 55 to 70 with active or convalescent COVID-19.

About this clone itself: Germline is not matched at one junction end, which may reflect a read error. The chain joins TRBV6-2 or TRBV6-3 to TRBJ1-5, with D maybe TRBD1 (6 bases). CDR3 length: 17 amino acids. Germline values: CDR1 MNHEY, CDR2 SVGEGT. As DNA, the CDR3 is TGTGCCAGCAGCTACTGGGACACCAGCTCAAGCAATCAGCCCCAGCATTTT. Protein: CASSYWDTSSSNQPQHF.

J is TRBJ1-2 and V is TRBV4-3; D not certain. The CDR3 is 16 residues long. Trimming cost V 3 bases and J 7 bases, with 21 bases left between them. Looked up from germline, CDR1 is LGHNA and CDR2 is YSLEER. The CDR3, as DNA: TGCGCCAGCAGCCAGGCCGAGGGAGGGCTAGTGGGTGGCTACACCTTC. Its translation is CASSQAEGGLVGGYTF.

The chain recombines TRBV9 with TRBJ1-3; TRBD1 aligns across 7 bases. Germline V gene lookup returns CDR1 SGDLS and CDR2 YYNGEE. Germline trimming cut 4 bases from V and 1 base from J; bases unmatched to any gene: 5. The CDR3 runs to 15 residues. The CDR3 region is CASSTGTASGNTIYF. CDR3 nucleotide sequence: TGTGCCAGCAGCACCGGGACAGCTTCTGGAAACACCATATATTTT.

Note on this clone: This CDR3 is also generated by other DNA sequences in the sample. The chain has TRBV7-9 and TRBJ1-3; 8 nucleotides align to TRBD1. The length of the CDR3 is 15 residues. With V trimmed by 5 bases and J by 1 base, 4 bases remained unmatched. Looked up from germline, CDR1 is SEHNR and CDR2 is FQNEAQ (reference sequence). CDR3 nucleotides: TGTGCCAGCAGCCCTCAGGGGGCATCTGGAAACACCATATATTTT. This codes for CASSPQGASGNTIYF.

This rearrangement joins TRBV7-2 to TRBJ2-1, with TRBD2 identical over 10 bases. The V gene's germline CDR1 is SGHTA and CDR2 FQGNSA. This CDR3 comprises 16 residues. V lost 2 bases to trimming and J lost 9 bases; unmatched junction nucleotides: 10. CDR3 residues: CASSLYMTSGHSEQFF. The CDR3 coding sequence is TGTGCCAGCAGCTTATATATGACTAGCGGGCATAGTGAGCAGTTCTTC. Filled out from reference TRBV7-2 and TRBJ2-1, the complete variable domain reads GAGVSQSPSNKVTEKGKDVELRCDPISGHTALYWYRQSLGQGLEFLIYFQGNSAPDKSGLPSDRFSAERTGGSVSTLTIQRTQQEDSAVYLCASSLYMTSGHSEQFFGPGTRLTVL.

The chain recombines TRBV28 with TRBJ2-7, with TRBD1 matching over 9 bases. V was pared by 2 bases and J by 4 bases, with 3 bases of the junction left unmatched. The germline CDR1 and CDR2 sequences are MDHEN and SYDVKM. This CDR3 contains 14 residues. This CDR3 reads CASSLGGQGYEQYV. DNA of the CDR3: TGTGCCAGCAGTTTAGGGGGACAGGGATACGAGCAGTACGTC.

V and J are TRBV11-3 and TRBJ2-1; weak D call: TRBD1 (6 bases). The CDR3 sequence is 15 residues long. Germline V CDR1 and CDR2: SGHNT, YENEEA. V lost 5 bases and J 4 bases, leaving 15 bases between the germline ends. The CDR3 sequence is CASSGWWGQYNEQFF. As DNA, the CDR3 is TGTGCCAGCAGCGGCTGGTGGGGGCAATACAATGAGCAGTTCTTC.

V gene TRBV7-2 combines with J gene TRBJ2-7; the D is unclear. The ends were cut back, 4 bases at V and 1 base at J, with 8 bases in the middle. Germline V lookup: CDR1 SGHTA, CDR2 FQGNSA. This CDR3 is 13 amino acids long. The CDR3 bases are TGTGCCAGCAGCTCGACACCTTCCTACGAGCAGTACGTC. This codes for CASSSTPSYEQYV.

The chain carries TRBV4-1 and TRBJ1-2, with 8 nucleotides matching TRBD1. Germline lookup yields CDR1 MGHRA and CDR2 YSYEKL. The CDR3 has 15 amino acids. V was clipped by 1 base and J by 6 bases; unmatched bases: 7. CDR3 amino acids: CASSQGSGGADGYTF. The CDR3 DNA is TGCGCCAGCAGCCAAGGGTCAGGGGGCGCAGATGGCTACACCTTC.

There are a few counts of this clone. The J gene is TRBJ1-3, the V gene TRBV28, with TRBD1 as a possible D gene (5 bases). Trimming pared 2 bases from V and 0 bases from J, leaving 23 bases between. Germline V CDR1 and CDR2: MDHEN, SYDVKM. The CDR3 has 20 residues. The CDR3 sequence is CASSLAGFRRVSHSGNTIYF. The CDR3 nucleotides are TGTGCCAGCAGTTTAGCAGGGTTCAGAAGGGTTTCCCACTCTGGAAACACCATATATTTT.

DNA of the CDR3: TGTGCCAGCAGCTTAGAGGCAGGGGGTTCAGGGCAGTACTTC. Its translation is CASSLEAGGSGQYF. The chain combines TRBV11-2 with TRBJ2-7, with 7 bases identical to TRBD1. This CDR3 has 14 amino acids. V shed 0 bases and J 9 bases; nucleotides not matched to a gene: 8. Germline V lookup: CDR1 SGHAT, CDR2 FQNNGV.

This clone was seen a handful of times. The chain has TRBV28 and TRBJ1-2, with 7 bases identical to TRBD1. This CDR3 is 13 amino acids long. V lost 6 bases and J lost 6; bases outside the gene matches: 7. Germline lookup yields CDR1 MDHEN and CDR2 SYDVKM. In DNA, the CDR3 is TGTGCCAGCAGCGGCGACAGGGAACATGGCTACACCTTC. Protein product: CASSGDREHGYTF.

The V and J genes are TRBV4-1 and TRBJ2-7; D is perhaps TRBD2 (6 bases). The germline gives CDR1 MGHRA, CDR2 YSYEKL. V lost 1 base and J 6 bases, leaving 10 bases between the germline ends. The length of the CDR3 is 13 residues. The DNA for the CDR3 is TGCGCCAGCAGCCAAGTCTCGGGGGTCGAGCAGTACGTC. This codes for CASSQVSGVEQYV.